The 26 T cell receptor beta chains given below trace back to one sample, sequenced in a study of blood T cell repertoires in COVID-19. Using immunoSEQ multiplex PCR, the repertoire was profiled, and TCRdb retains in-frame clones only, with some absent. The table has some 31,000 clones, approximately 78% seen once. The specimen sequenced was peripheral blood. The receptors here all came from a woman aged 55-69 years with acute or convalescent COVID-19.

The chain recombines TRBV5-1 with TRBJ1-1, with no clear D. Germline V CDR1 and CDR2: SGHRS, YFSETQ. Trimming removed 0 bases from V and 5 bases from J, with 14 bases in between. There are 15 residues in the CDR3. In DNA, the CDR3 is TGCGCCAGCAGCTTGGGAATCCAGGCGTTGACTGAAGCTTTCTTT. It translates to CASSLGIQALTEAFF.

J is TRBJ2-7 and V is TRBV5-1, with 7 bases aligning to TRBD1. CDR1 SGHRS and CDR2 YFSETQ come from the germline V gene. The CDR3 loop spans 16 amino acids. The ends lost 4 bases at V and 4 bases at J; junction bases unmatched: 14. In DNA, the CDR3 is TGCGCCAGCAGCACCGACCCCGGGACAGTCGATTACGAGCAGTACTTC. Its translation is CASSTDPGTVDYEQYF.

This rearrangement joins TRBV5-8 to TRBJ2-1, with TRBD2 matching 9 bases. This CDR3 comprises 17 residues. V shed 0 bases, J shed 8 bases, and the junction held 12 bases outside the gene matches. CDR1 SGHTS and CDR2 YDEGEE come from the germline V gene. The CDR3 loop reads CASSLVGGGAVADEQFF. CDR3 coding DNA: TGTGCCAGCAGCTTGGTCGGCGGGGGGGCCGTTGCCGATGAGCAGTTCTTC.

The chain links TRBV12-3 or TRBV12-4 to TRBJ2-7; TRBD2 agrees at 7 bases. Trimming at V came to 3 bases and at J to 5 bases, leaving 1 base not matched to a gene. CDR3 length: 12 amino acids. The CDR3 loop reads CASSLGGHEQYF. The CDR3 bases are TGTGCCAGCAGTTTGGGAGGGCACGAGCAGTACTTC.

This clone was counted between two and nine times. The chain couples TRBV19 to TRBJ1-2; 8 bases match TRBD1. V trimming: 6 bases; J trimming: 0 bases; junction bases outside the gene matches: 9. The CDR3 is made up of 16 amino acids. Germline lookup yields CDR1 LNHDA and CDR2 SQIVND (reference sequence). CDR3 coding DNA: TGTGCCAGTAGCCCATGGACAGGGAAGGCTAACTATGGCTACACCTTC. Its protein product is CASSPWTGKANYGYTF.

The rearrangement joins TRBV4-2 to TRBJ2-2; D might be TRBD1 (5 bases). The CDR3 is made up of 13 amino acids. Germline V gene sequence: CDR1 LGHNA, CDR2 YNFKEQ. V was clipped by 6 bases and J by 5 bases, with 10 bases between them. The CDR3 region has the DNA TGTGCCAGCAGGGGTAGGGGAACCGGGGAGCTGTTTTTT. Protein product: CASRGRGTGELFF.

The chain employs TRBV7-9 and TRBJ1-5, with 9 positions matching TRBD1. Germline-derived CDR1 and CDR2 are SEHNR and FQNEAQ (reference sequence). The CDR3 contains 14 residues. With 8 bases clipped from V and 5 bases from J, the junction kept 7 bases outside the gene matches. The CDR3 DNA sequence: TGTGCCAGCGGGACAGGGATTTCCTATCAGCCCCAGCATTTT. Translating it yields CASGTGISYQPQHF. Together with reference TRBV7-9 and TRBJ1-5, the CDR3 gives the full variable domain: DTGVSQNPRHKITKRGQNVTFRCDPISEHNRLYWYRQTLGQGPEFLTYFQNEAQLEKSRLLSDRFSAERPKGSFSTLEIQRTEQGDSAMYLCASGTGISYQPQHFGDGTRLSIL.

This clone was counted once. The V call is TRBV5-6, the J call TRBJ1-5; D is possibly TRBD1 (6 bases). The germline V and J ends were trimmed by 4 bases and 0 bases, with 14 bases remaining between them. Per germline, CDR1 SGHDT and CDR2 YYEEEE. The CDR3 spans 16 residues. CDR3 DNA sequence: TGTGCCAGCAGCAAAGGACGGGGGGCTAGCAATCAGCCCCAGCATTTT. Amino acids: CASSKGRGASNQPQHF. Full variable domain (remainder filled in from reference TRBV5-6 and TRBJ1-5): DAGVTQSPTHLIKTRGQQVTLRCSPKSGHDTVSWYQQALGQGPQFIFQYYEEEERQRGNFPDRFSGHQFPNYSSELNVNALLLGDSALYLCASSKGRGASNQPQHFGDGTRLSIL.

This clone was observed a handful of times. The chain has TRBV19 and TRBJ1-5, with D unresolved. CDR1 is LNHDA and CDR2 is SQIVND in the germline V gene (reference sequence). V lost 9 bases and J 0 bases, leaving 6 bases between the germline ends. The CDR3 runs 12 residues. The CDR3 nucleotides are TGTGCCAGCAGCGATAGCAATCAGCCCCAGCATTTT. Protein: CASSDSNQPQHF.

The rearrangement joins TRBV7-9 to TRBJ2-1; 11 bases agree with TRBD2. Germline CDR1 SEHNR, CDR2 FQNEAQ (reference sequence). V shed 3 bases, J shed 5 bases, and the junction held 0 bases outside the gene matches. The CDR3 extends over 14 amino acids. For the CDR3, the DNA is TGTGCCAGCAGCTTGGGACTAGCGGACAATGAGCAGTTCTTC. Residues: CASSLGLADNEQFF.

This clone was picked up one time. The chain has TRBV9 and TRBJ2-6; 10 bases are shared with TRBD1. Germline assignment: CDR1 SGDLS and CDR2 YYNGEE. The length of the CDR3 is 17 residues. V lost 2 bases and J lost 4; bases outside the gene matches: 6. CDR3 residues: CASSVGTGVLGANVLTF. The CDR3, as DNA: TGTGCCAGCAGCGTTGGGACAGGGGTGCTCGGGGCCAACGTCCTGACTTTC. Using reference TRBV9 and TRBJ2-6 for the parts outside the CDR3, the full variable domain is DSGVTQTPKHLITATGQRVTLRCSPRSGDLSVYWYQQSLDQGLQFLIQYYNGEERAKGNILERFSAQQFPDLHSELNLSSLELGDSALYFCASSVGTGVLGANVLTFGAGSRLTVL.

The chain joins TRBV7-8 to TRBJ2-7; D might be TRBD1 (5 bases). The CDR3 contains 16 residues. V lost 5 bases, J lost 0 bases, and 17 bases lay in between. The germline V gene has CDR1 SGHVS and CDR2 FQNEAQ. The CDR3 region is CASSLQLRTSSYEQYF. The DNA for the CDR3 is TGTGCCAGCAGCCTACAGCTAAGGACAAGCTCCTACGAGCAGTACTTC.

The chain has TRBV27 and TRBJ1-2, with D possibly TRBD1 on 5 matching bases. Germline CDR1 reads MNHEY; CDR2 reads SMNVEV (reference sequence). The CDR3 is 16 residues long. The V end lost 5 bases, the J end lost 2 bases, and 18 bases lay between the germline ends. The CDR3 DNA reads TGTGCCAGCAGTCTTTCCAGGGCCCCAGGGAACTATGGCTACACCTTC. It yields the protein CASSLSRAPGNYGYTF.

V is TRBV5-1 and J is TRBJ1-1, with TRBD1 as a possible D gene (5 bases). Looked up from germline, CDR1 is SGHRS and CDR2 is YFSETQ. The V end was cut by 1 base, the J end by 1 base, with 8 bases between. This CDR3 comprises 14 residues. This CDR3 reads CASSLYGGNTEAFF. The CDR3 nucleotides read TGCGCCAGCAGCTTGTACGGGGGGAACACTGAAGCTTTCTTT.

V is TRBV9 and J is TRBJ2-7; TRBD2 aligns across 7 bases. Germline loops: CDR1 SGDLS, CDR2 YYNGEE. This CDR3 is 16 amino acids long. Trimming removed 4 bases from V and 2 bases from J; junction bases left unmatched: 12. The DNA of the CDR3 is TGTGCCAGCAGCCTCTCCGGGGGGTTCCTGGCCTACGAGCAGTACTTC. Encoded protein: CASSLSGGFLAYEQYF.

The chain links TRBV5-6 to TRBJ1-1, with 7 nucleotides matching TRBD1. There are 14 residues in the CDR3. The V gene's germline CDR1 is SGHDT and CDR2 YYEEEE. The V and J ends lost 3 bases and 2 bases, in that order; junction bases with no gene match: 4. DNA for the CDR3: TGTGCCAGCAGCTACGGGACAGCCAACACTGAAGCTTTCTTT. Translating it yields CASSYGTANTEAFF. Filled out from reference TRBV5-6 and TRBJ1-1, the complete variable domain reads DAGVTQSPTHLIKTRGQQVTLRCSPKSGHDTVSWYQQALGQGPQFIFQYYEEEERQRGNFPDRFSGHQFPNYSSELNVNALLLGDSALYLCASSYGTANTEAFFGQGTRLTVV.

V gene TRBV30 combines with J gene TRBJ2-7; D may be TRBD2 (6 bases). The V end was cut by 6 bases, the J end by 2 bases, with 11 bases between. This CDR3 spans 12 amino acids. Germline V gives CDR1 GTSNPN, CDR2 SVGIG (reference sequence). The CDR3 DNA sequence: TGTGCCTGTCGACTAGATACCTACGAGCAGTACTTC. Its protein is CACRLDTYEQYF. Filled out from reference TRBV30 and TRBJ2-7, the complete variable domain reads SQTIHQWPATLVQPVGSPLSLECTVEGTSNPNLYWYRQAAGRGLQLLFYSVGIGQISSEVPQNLSASRPQDRQFILSSKKLLLSDSGFYLCACRLDTYEQYFGPGTRLTVT.

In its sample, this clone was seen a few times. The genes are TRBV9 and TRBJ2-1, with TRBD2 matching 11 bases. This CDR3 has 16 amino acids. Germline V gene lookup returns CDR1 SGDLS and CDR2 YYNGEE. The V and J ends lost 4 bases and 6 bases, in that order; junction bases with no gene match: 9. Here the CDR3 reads CASSPPGLAVFNEQFF. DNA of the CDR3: TGTGCCAGCAGCCCCCCGGGACTAGCGGTATTCAATGAGCAGTTCTTC.

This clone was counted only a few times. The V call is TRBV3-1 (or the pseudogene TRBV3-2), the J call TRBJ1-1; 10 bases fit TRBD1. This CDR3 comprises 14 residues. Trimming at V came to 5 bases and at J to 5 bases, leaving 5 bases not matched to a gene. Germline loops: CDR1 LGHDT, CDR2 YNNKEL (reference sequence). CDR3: CASSSGDRGTEAFF. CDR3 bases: TGTGCCAGCAGCTCCGGGGACAGGGGAACTGAAGCTTTCTTT.

The CDR3 spells CASSGINRGNYGYTF. Here the CDR3 DNA reads TGTGCCAGCAGCGGGATTAACAGGGGGAACTATGGCTACACCTTC. The rearrangement uses TRBV7-9 and TRBJ1-2; 8 positions match TRBD1. Unmatched junction bases numbered 7, after V lost 5 bases and J lost 2 bases. The CDR3 totals 15 residues. CDR1 is SEHNR and CDR2 is FQNEAQ in the germline V gene (reference sequence).

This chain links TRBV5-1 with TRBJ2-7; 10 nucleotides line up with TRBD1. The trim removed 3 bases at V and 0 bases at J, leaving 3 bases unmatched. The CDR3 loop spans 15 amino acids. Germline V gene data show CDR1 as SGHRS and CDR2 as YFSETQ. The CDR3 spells CASSWGQGSSYEQYF. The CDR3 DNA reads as TGCGCCAGCAGCTGGGGACAGGGGAGCTCCTACGAGCAGTACTTC.

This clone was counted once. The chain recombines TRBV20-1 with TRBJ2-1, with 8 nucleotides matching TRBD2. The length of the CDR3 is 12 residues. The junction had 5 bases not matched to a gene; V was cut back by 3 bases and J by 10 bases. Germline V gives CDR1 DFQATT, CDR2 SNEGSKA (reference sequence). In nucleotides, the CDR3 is TGCAGTGCTAGTGCGGGGGGCCGCGAGCAGTTCTTC. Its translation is CSASAGGREQFF.

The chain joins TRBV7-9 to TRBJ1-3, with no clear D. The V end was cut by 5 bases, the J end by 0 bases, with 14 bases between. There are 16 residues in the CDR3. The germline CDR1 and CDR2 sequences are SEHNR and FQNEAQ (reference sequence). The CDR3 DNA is TGTGCCAGCAGCCCCCCGGGAGAGAGCTCTGGAAACACCATATATTTT. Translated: CASSPPGESSGNTIYF.

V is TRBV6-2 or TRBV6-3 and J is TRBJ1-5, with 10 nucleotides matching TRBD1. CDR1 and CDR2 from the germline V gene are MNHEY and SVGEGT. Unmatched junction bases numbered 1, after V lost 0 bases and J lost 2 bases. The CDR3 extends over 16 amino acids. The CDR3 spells CASSYSGTGGNQPQHF. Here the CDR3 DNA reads TGTGCCAGCAGTTACTCCGGGACAGGGGGCAATCAGCCCCAGCATTTT.

CDR3 nucleotides: TGTGCCAGCAGCGGGGCTTATCGGGGGAGTGAGCAGTTCTTC. It is translated as CASSGAYRGSEQFF. This chain connects TRBV13 to TRBJ2-1; TRBD2 is a possible D gene (6 bases). The CDR3 is made up of 14 amino acids. Between the trimmed V and J ends, which lost 5 bases and 9 bases, there was a span of 17 bases. The V gene's germline CDR1 is PRHDT and CDR2 FYEKMQ (reference sequence).

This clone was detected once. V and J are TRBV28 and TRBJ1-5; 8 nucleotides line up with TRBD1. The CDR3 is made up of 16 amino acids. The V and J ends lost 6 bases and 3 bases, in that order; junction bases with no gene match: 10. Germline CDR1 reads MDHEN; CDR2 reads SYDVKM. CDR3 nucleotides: TGTGCCAGCAGATCGAATGGACAGGGACCCAATCAGCCCCAGCATTTT. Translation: CASRSNGQGPNQPQHF.